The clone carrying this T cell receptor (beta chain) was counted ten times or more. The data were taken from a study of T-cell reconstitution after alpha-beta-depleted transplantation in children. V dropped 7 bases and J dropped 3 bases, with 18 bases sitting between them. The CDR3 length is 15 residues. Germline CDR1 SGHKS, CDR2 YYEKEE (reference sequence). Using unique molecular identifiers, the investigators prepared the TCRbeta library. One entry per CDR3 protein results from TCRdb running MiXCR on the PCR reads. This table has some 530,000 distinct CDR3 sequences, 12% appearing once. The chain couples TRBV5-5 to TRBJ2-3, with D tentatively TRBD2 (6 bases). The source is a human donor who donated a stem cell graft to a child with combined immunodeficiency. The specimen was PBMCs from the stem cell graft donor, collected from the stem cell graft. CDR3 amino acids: CASARTGARTDTQYF. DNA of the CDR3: TGTGCCAGCGCGAGGACGGGAGCGAGGACAGATACGCAGTATTTT.